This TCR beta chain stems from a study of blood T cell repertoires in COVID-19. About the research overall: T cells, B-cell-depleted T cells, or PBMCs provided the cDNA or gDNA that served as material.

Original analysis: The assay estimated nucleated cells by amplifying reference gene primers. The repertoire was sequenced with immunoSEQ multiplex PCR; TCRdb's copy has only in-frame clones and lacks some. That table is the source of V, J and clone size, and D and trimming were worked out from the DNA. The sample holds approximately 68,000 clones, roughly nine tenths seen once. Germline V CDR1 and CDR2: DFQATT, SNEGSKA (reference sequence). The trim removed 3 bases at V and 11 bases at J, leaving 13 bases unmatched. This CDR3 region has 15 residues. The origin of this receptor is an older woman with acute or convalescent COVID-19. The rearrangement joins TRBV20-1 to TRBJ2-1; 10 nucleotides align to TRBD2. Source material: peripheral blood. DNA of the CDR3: TGCAGTGCTAGTAAGGTGGCTAGCGGGGGCCGTAAGCAGTTCTTC. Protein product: CSASKVASGGRKQFF.